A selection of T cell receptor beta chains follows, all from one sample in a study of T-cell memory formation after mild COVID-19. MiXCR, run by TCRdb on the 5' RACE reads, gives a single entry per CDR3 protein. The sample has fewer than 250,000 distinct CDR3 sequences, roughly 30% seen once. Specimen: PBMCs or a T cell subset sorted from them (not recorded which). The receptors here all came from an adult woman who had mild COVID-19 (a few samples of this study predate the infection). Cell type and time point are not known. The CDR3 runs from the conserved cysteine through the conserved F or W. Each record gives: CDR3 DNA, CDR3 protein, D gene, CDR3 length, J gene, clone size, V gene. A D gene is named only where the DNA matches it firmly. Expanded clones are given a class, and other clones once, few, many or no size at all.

CDR3nt: TGTGCCAGCAGTCCCCGGACTCACGACGTGAGCACAGATACGCAGTATTTT; CDR3aa: CASSPRTHDVSTDTQYF; d_gene: .; len: 17; j_gene: TRBJ2-3; abundance: .; v_gene: TRBV12-3/TRBV12-4
CDR3nt: TGTGCCAGCAGTCCCGAAGGGGGAAGATCGCTAAACGAGCAGTACTTC; CDR3aa: CASSPEGGRSLNEQYF; d_gene: .; len: 16; j_gene: TRBJ2-7; abundance: .; v_gene: TRBV12-3/TRBV12-4
CDR3nt: TGTGCCATCAGTGCCCACCAGAACACTGAAGCTTTCTTT; CDR3aa: CAISAHQNTEAFF; d_gene: .; len: 13; j_gene: TRBJ1-1; abundance: .; v_gene: TRBV10-3
CDR3nt: TGTGCCAGCAGTTTATCTGGACAGGGCACAGATACGCAGTATTTT; CDR3aa: CASSLSGQGTDTQYF; d_gene: TRBD1; len: 15; j_gene: TRBJ2-3; abundance: .; v_gene: TRBV28
CDR3nt: TGCAGCGTTGACCAGGGGATCCCCTATGGCTACACCTTC; CDR3aa: CSVDQGIPYGYTF; d_gene: .; len: 13; j_gene: TRBJ1-2; abundance: few; v_gene: TRBV29-1
CDR3nt: TGTGCCAGCAGGGGGTTGGGACACGGGAACACTGAAGCTTTCTTT; CDR3aa: CASRGLGHGNTEAFF; d_gene: .; len: 15; j_gene: TRBJ1-1; abundance: .; v_gene: TRBV11-2
CDR3nt: TGCAGTGCCGCCTGGGCTAGGAAGGATGAGCAGTTCTTC; CDR3aa: CSAAWARKDEQFF; d_gene: .; len: 13; j_gene: TRBJ2-1; abundance: .; v_gene: TRBV20-1
CDR3nt: TGTGCCAGCAGCCAAATGTCGGGGGGGACCCAGTACTTC; CDR3aa: CASSQMSGGTQYF; d_gene: TRBD2; len: 13; j_gene: TRBJ2-5; abundance: .; v_gene: TRBV7-9
CDR3nt: TGTGCCAGCAGTCCTTCGTTGGGTATCGGGCACACTGAAGCTTTCTTT; CDR3aa: CASSPSLGIGHTEAFF; d_gene: .; len: 16; j_gene: TRBJ1-1; abundance: .; v_gene: TRBV28
CDR3nt: TGCAGCGTCGAGGGCTCAGGGCCCGAAGCTTTCTTT; CDR3aa: CSVEGSGPEAFF; d_gene: .; len: 12; j_gene: TRBJ1-1; abundance: .; v_gene: TRBV29-1
CDR3nt: TGTGCCAGCAGCTTAGTTTCGGGACAGGGTCTTTACGAGCAGTACTTC; CDR3aa: CASSLVSGQGLYEQYF; d_gene: TRBD1; len: 16; j_gene: TRBJ2-7; abundance: .; v_gene: TRBV7-6
CDR3nt: TGCGCCAGCAGCTATCTAGCGGGGCCTGAGCAGTACTTC; CDR3aa: CASSYLAGPEQYF; d_gene: TRBD2; len: 13; j_gene: TRBJ2-7; abundance: .; v_gene: TRBV5-1
CDR3nt: TGTGCCAGCAGTCCCGGCTGGACTTCGGACGAGCAGTACTTC; CDR3aa: CASSPGWTSDEQYF; d_gene: .; len: 14; j_gene: TRBJ2-7; abundance: .; v_gene: TRBV28
CDR3nt: TGTGCCAGCACCCGACAGGCCTCCTACGAGCAGTACTTC; CDR3aa: CASTRQASYEQYF; d_gene: .; len: 13; j_gene: TRBJ2-7; abundance: .; v_gene: TRBV5-6
CDR3nt: TGTGCCAGCAGTTACTCACGGGGTGCAGATACGCAGTATTTT; CDR3aa: CASSYSRGADTQYF; d_gene: .; len: 14; j_gene: TRBJ2-3; abundance: .; v_gene: TRBV6-2/TRBV6-3
CDR3nt: TGTGCCAGCAGCCCGGCCGGGACCCGGCGGGAGGAGCAGTACTTC; CDR3aa: CASSPAGTRREEQYF; d_gene: TRBD2; len: 15; j_gene: TRBJ2-7; abundance: .; v_gene: TRBV7-3
CDR3nt: TGTGCCACCAGCAGTAGGGACTCCGGGAAACTGTTTTTT; CDR3aa: CATSSRDSGKLFF; d_gene: .; len: 13; j_gene: TRBJ1-4; abundance: .; v_gene: TRBV15